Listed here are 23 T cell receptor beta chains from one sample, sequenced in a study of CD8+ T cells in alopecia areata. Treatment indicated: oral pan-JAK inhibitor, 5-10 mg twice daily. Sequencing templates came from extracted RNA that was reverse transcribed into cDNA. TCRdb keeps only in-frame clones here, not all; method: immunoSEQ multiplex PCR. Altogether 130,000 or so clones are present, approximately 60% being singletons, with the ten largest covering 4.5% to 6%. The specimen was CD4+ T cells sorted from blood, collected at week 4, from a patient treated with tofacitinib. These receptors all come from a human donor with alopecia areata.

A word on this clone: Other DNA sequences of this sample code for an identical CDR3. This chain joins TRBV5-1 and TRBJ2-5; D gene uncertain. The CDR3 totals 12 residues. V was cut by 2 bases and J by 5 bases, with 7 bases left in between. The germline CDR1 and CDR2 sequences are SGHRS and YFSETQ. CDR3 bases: TGCGCCAGCAGCTTAGTTCGGGAGACCCAGTACTTC. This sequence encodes CASSLVRETQYF.

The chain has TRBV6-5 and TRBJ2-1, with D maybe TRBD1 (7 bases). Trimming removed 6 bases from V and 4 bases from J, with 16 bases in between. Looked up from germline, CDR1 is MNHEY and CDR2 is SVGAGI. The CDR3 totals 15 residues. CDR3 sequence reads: CASRRGGTEYNEQFF. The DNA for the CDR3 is TGTGCCAGCAGGAGAGGCGGGACAGAGTACAATGAGCAGTTCTTC.

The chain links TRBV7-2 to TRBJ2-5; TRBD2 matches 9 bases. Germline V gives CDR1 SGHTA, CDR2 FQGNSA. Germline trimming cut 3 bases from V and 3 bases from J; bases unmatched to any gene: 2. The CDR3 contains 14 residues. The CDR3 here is CASSFQRGEETQYF. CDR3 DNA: TGTGCCAGCAGCTTTCAGCGGGGGGAAGAGACCCAGTACTTC. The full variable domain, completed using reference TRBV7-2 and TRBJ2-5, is GAGVSQSPSNKVTEKGKDVELRCDPISGHTALYWYRQSLGQGLEFLIYFQGNSAPDKSGLPSDRFSAERTGGSVSTLTIQRTQQEDSAVYLCASSFQRGEETQYFGPGTRLLVL.

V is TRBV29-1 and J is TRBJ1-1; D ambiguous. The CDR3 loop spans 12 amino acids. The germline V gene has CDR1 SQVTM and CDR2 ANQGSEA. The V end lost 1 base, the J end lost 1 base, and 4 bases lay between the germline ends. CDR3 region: CSVEGGNTEAFF. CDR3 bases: TGCAGCGTTGAAGGAGGGAACACTGAAGCTTTCTTT. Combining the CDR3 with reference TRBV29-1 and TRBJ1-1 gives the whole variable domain SAVISQKPSRDICQRGTSLTIQCQVDSQVTMMFWYRQQPGQSLTLIATANQGSEATYESGFVIDKFPISRPNLTFSTLTVSNMSPEDSSIYLCSVEGGNTEAFFGQGTRLTVV.

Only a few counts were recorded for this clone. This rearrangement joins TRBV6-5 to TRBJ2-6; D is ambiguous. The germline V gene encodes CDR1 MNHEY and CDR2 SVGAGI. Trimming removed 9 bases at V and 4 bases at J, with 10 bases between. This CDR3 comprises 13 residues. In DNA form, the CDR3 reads TGTGCCAGTTGGAACTCCGGGGCCAACGTCCTGACTTTC. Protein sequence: CASWNSGANVLTF.

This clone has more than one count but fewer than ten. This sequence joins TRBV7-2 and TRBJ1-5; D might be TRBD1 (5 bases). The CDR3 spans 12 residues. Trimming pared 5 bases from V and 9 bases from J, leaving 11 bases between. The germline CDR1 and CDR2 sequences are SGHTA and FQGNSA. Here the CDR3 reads CASSQGFGPQHF. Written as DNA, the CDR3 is TGTGCCAGCAGCCAGGGATTTGGGCCCCAGCATTTT.

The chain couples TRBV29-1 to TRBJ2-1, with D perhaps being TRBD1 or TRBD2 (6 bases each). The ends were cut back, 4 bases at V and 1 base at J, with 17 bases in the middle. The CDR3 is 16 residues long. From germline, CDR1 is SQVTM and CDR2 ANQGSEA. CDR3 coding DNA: TGCAGCGTTGTGGAGGGGGGCTTGGGATCCTACAATGAGCAGTTCTTC. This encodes CSVVEGGLGSYNEQFF.

The CDR3 DNA sequence: TGCAGCGTTGATGGACACCCGACTAGCGGAATTAAAGAGACCCAGTACTTC. Its translation is CSVDGHPTSGIKETQYF. V is TRBV29-1 and J is TRBJ2-5, with 9 bases matching TRBD2. The germline V gene encodes CDR1 SQVTM and CDR2 ANQGSEA. The junction had 14 bases not matched to a gene; V was cut back by 3 bases and J by 3 bases. CDR3 length: 17 amino acids.

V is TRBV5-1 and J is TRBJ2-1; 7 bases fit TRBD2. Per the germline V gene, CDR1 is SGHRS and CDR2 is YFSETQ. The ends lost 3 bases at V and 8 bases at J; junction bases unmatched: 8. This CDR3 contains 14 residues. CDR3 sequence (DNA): TGCGCCAGCAGCTGGCAGACTAGCCGGGATGAGCAGTTCTTC. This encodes CASSWQTSRDEQFF.

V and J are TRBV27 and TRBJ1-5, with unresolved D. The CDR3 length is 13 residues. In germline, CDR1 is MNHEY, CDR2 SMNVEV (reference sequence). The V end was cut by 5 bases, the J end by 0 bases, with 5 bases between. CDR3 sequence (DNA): TGTGCCAGCAGTACCTATAGCAATCAGCCCCAGCATTTT. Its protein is CASSTYSNQPQHF.

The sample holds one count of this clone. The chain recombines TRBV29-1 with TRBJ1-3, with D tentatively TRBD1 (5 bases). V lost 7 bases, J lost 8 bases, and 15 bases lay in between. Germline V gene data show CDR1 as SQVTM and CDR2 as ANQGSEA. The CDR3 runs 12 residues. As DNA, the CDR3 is TGCAGCGCCCAGGGCTCTGCGGACACCATATATTTT. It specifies CSAQGSADTIYF.

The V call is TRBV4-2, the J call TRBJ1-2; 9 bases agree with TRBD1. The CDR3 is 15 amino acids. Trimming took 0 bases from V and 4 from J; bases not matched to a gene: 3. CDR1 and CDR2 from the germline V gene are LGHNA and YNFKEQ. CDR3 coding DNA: TGTGCCAGCAGCCAAGAGGGACAGGGAGGCTATGGCTACACCTTC. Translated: CASSQEGQGGYGYTF.

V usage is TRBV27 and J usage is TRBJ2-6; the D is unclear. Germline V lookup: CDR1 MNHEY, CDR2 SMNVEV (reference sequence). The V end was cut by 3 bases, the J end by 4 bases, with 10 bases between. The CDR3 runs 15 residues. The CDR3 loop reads CASSLNPFGANVLTF. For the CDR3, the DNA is TGTGCCAGCAGTTTGAACCCCTTCGGGGCCAACGTCCTGACTTTC.

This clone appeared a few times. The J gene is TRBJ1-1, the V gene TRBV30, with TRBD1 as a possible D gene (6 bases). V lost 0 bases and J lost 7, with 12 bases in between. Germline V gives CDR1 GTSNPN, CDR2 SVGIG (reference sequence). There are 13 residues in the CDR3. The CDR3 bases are TGTGCCTGGAGTGTCGGGGGGCTGGGTGAAGCTTTCTTT. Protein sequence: CAWSVGGLGEAFF.

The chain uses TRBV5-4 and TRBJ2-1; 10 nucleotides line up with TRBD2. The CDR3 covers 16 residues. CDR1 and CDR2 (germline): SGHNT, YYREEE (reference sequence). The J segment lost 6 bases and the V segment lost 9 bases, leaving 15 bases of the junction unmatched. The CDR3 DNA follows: TGTGCCACCGAGGGGGGTGGGACTAGCGTTTCCAATGAGCAGTTCTTC. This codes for CATEGGGTSVSNEQFF.

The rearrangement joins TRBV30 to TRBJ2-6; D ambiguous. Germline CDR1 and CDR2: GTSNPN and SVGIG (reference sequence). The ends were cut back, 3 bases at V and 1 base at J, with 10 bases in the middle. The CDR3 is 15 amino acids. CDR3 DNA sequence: TGTGCCTGGAGCTTGTGGATGTCTGGGGCCAACGTCCTGACTTTC. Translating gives CAWSLWMSGANVLTF.

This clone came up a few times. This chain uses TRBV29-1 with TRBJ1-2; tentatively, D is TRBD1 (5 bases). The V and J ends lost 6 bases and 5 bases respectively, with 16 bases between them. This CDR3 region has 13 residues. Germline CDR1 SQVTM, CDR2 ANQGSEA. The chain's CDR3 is CSVRETDEYGYTF. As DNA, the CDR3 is TGCAGCGTCAGGGAGACAGATGAGTATGGCTACACCTTC.

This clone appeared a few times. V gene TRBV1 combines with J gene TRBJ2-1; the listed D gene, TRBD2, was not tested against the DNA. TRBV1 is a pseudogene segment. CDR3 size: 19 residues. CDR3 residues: CTSSQVELAGHTNYNEQFF. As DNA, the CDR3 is TGCACCAGCAGCCAAGTGGAACTAGCGGGGCATACCAATTACAATGAGCAGTTCTTC.

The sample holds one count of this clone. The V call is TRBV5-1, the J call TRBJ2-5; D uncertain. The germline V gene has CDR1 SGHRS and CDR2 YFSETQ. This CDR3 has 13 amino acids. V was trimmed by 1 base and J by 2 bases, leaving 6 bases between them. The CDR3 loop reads CASSLYLQETQYF. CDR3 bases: TGCGCCAGCAGCTTGTACCTTCAAGAGACCCAGTACTTC. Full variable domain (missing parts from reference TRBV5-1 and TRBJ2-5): KAGVTQTPRYLIKTRGQQVTLSCSPISGHRSVSWYQQTPGQGLQFLFEYFSETQRNKGNFPGRFSGRQFSNSRSEMNVSTLELGDSALYLCASSLYLQETQYFGPGTRLLVL.

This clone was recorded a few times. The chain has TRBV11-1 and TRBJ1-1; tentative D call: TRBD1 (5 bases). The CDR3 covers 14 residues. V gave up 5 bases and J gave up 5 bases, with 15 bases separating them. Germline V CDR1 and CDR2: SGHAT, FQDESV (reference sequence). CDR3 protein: CASSPRGPLTEAFF. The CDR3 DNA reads TGTGCCAGCAGCCCGCGGGGCCCTTTGACTGAAGCTTTCTTT.

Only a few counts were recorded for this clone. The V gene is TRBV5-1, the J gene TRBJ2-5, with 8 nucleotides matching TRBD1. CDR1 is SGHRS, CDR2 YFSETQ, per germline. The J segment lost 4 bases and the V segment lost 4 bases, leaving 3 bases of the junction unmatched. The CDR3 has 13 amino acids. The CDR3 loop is CASSHGQGETQYF. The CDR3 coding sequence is TGCGCCAGCAGCCATGGACAGGGAGAGACCCAGTACTTC.

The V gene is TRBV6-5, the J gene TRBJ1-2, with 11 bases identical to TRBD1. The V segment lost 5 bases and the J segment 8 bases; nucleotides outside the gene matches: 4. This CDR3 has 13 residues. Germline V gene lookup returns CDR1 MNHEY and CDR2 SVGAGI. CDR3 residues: CASSGQGAQGYTF. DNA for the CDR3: TGTGCCAGCAGTGGACAGGGGGCTCAAGGCTACACCTTC.

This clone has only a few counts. This chain's CDR3 is CATSRGPTQTQYF. The CDR3 coding sequence is TGTGCCACCAGCAGAGGCCCCACGCAGACCCAGTACTTC. This chain links TRBV15 with TRBJ2-5, with no clear D. The CDR3 covers 13 residues. The germline V and J ends were trimmed by 1 base and 6 bases, with 9 bases remaining between them. From germline, CDR1 is LNHNV and CDR2 YYDKDF (reference sequence).